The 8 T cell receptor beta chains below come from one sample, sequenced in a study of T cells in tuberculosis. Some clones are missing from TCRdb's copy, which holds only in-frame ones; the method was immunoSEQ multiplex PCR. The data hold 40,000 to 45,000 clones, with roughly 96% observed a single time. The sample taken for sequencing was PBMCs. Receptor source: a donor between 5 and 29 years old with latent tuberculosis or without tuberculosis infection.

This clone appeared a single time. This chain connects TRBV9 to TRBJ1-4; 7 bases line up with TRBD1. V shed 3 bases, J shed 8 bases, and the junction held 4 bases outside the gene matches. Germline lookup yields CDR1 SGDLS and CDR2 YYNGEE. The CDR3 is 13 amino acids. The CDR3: CASSGQGEEKLFF. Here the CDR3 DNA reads TGTGCCAGCAGCGGACAGGGAGAGGAAAAACTGTTTTTT.

CDR3 sequence: CASSPLGTVAPGELFF. The DNA for the CDR3 is TGTGCCAGCAGCCCACTCGGGACAGTCGCTCCCGGGGAGCTGTTTTTT. The rearrangement joins TRBV14 to TRBJ2-2; 7 bases line up with TRBD1. This CDR3 has 16 amino acids. V trimming: 4 bases; J trimming: 6 bases; junction bases outside the gene matches: 11. Germline-derived CDR1 and CDR2 are SGHDN and FVKESK. Filled out from reference TRBV14 and TRBJ2-2, the complete variable domain reads EAGVTQFPSHSVIEKGQTVTLRCDPISGHDNLYWYRRVMGKEIKFLLHFVKESKQDESGMPNNRFLAERTGGTYSTLKVQPAELEDSGVYFCASSPLGTVAPGELFFGEGSRLTVL.

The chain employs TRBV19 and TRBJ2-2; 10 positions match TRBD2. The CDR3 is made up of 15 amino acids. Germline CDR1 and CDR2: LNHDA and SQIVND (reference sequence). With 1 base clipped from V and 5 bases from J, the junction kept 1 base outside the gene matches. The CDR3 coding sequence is TGTGCCAGTAGTATAGGGACTAGCGGTACCGGGGAGCTGTTTTTT. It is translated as CASSIGTSGTGELFF.

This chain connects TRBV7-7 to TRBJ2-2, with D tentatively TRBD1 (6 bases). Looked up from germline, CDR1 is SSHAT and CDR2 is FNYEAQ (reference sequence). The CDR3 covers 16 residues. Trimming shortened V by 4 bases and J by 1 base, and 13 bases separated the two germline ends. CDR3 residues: CASSYLLGQNTGELFF. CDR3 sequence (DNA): TGTGCCAGCAGCTACTTATTGGGACAGAACACCGGGGAGCTGTTTTTT.

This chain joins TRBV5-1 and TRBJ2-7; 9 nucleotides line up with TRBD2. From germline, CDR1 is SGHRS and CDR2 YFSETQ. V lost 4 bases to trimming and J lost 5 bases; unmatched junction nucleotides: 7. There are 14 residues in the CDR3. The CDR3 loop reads CASSLDSGSNEQYF. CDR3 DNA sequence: TGCGCCAGCAGCCTCGATAGCGGGAGCAACGAGCAGTACTTC.

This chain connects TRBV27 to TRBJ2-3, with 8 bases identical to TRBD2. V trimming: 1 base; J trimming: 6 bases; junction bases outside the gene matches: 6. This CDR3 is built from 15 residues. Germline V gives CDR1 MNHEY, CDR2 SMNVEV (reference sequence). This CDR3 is CASSLWRGALDTQYF. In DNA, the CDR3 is TGTGCCAGCAGTTTATGGCGGGGGGCCCTCGATACGCAGTATTTT.

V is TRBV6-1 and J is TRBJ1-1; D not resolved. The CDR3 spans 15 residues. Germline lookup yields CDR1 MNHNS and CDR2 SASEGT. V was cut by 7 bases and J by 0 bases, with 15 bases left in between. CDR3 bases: TGTGCCAGCAATCTCCTAGGTTCGGTGAACACTGAAGCTTTCTTT. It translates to CASNLLGSVNTEAFF.

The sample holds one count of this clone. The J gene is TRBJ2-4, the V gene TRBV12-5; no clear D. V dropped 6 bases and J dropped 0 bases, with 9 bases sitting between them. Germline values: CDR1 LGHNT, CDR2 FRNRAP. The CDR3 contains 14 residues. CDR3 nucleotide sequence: TGTGCTAGTGGAGAGGATTTAGCCAAAAACATTCAGTACTTC. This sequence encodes CASGEDLAKNIQYF.